These 21 T cell receptor beta chains originate from one sample sequenced in a study of regulatory T cells in long-lasting Graves disease. Arm-PCR of CDR3 regions and iRepertoire HTBI primers were used to build TCR beta libraries. TCRdb re-called the multiplex PCR reads with MiXCR, one entry per CDR3 protein. The sample lists a few hundred thousand distinct CDR3 sequences; 15% to 20% were seen once. Time point meaning: newly diagnosed GD, antithyroid drugs for less than 3 months. PBMCs were the source of the RNA used for TCR sequencing. The same data also contributed to another study, on T cells in Graves' hyperthyroidism and ophthalmopathy.

Sequencing was performed on peripheral blood mononuclear cells (PBMCs), taken at new diagnosis, from a patient treated with antithyroid drugs. These receptors came from a young woman with Graves disease.

The chain links TRBV6-2 or TRBV6-3 to TRBJ1-5; D unclear. CDR3 size: 15 residues. The ends were cut back, 0 bases at V and 0 bases at J, with 6 bases in the middle. CDR1 MNHEY and CDR2 SVGEGT come from the germline V gene. The CDR3 sequence is CASSYSGSSNQPQHF. Here the CDR3 DNA reads TGTGCCAGCAGTTACTCCGGGAGTAGCAATCAGCCCCAGCATTTT.

This clonotype was picked up many times. This sequence joins TRBV6-5 and TRBJ2-1, with D maybe TRBD2 (7 bases). Germline values: CDR1 MNHEY, CDR2 SVGAGI. Trimming took off 2 bases at V and 4 bases at J, with 12 bases between the two ends. This CDR3 has 15 residues. In nucleotides, the CDR3 is TGTGCCAGCAGTTACGCGGGGGCCGCTTACAATGAGCAGTTCTTC. As protein: CASSYAGAAYNEQFF.

Comments on this clonotype: One base away lies a much larger clone, so this may be a sequencing read error. V is TRBV28 and J is TRBJ2-4, with 8 bases matching TRBD2. The ends lost 5 bases at V and 0 bases at J; junction bases unmatched: 12. CDR3 length equals 18 residues. CDR1 is MDHEN, CDR2 SYDVKM, per germline. The CDR3 DNA follows: TGTGCCAGCAGTGACTGGGGGAGCGGGGGAGGAGCCAAAAACATTCAGTACTTC. Its translation is CASSDWGSGGGAKNIQYF. Combining the CDR3 with reference TRBV28 and TRBJ2-4 gives the whole variable domain DVKVTQSSRYLVKRTGEKVFLECVQDMDHENMFWYRQDPGLGLRLIYFSYDVKMKEKGDIPEGYSVSREKKERFSLILESASTNQTSMYLCASSDWGSGGGAKNIQYFGAGTRLSVL.

The rearrangement uses TRBV13 and TRBJ2-1; TRBD2 agrees at 12 bases. The J segment lost 1 base and the V segment lost 4 bases, leaving 14 bases of the junction unmatched. This CDR3 has 20 amino acids. Per the germline V gene, CDR1 is PRHDT and CDR2 is FYEKMQ (reference sequence). CDR3 loop: CASSYMTRTSGGRSYNEQFF. CDR3 in DNA: TGTGCCAGCAGCTACATGACCCGAACTAGCGGGGGGAGGTCCTACAATGAGCAGTTCTTC.

This clonotype was seen more than once but under ten times. This sequence joins TRBV28 and TRBJ1-1; the D is unclear. Trimming stripped 4 bases from V and 4 bases from J, with 16 bases between. The germline gives CDR1 MDHEN, CDR2 SYDVKM. The CDR3 is made up of 15 amino acids. This chain's CDR3 is CASSSRVRLITEAFF. In nucleotides, the CDR3 is TGTGCCAGCAGTTCCCGCGTGAGGCTGATCACTGAAGCTTTCTTT.

This clonotype was picked up many times. This chain uses TRBV7-2 with TRBJ1-4; possibly TRBD1 for D (6 bases). The germline CDR1 and CDR2 sequences are SGHTA and FQGNSA. V dropped 5 bases and J dropped 4 bases, with 14 bases sitting between them. The CDR3 sequence is 15 residues long. CDR3 region: CASSIAGGINEKLFF. Written as DNA, the CDR3 is TGTGCCAGCAGCATTGCGGGGGGCATTAATGAAAAACTGTTTTTT.

This clonotype was observed many times. The chain uses TRBV2 and TRBJ2-3, with D perhaps given as TRBD1 or TRBD2 (5 bases each). V was shortened by 6 bases and J by 9 bases, with 16 bases between the two germline ends. Per germline, CDR1 SNHLY and CDR2 FYNNEI. The CDR3 extends over 13 amino acids. CDR3 loop: CASSGDGLRTQYF. The CDR3 bases are TGTGCCAGCAGCGGGGACGGACTCAGGACGCAGTATTTT. Supplemented by reference TRBV2 and TRBJ2-3, the full variable domain reads EPEVTQTPSHQVTQMGQEVILRCVPISNHLYFYWYRQILGQKVEFLVSFYNNEISEKSEIFDDQFSVERPDGSNFTLKIRSTKLEDSAMYFCASSGDGLRTQYFGPGTRLTVL.

This clonotype was observed at least ten times. The gene calls are TRBV20-1 and TRBJ2-1, with 11 bases that match TRBD2. This CDR3 contains 14 residues. CDR1 is DFQATT and CDR2 is SNEGSKA in the germline V gene (reference sequence). Trimming at V came to 5 bases and at J to 5 bases, leaving 5 bases not matched to a gene. CDR3 residues: CSAFSGGANNEQFF. In DNA form, the CDR3 reads TGCAGTGCTTTTAGCGGGGGGGCGAACAATGAGCAGTTCTTC.

This clonotype appeared a few times. The V call is TRBV14, the J call TRBJ2-7, with TRBD2 matching 10 bases. The CDR3 is 18 residues long. The V gene end was trimmed by 1 base and the J gene end by 2 bases; junction bases not matched to a gene: 11. Per germline, CDR1 SGHDN and CDR2 FVKESK. The CDR3 region is CASSQGGASGSLPYEQYF. The CDR3 bases are TGTGCCAGCAGCCAAGGGGGGGCTAGCGGGAGTCTACCCTACGAGCAGTACTTC.

This clonotype has at least ten counts. The chain couples TRBV28 to TRBJ1-5; unclear D gene. CDR1 MDHEN and CDR2 SYDVKM come from the germline V gene. The CDR3 is made up of 11 amino acids. V was clipped by 8 bases and J by 10 bases, with 12 bases between them. CDR3 loop: CASAGRAPQHF. The CDR3 DNA sequence: TGTGCCAGCGCTGGGAGGGCTCCCCAGCATTTT.

The table lists this clonotype with many counts. J is TRBJ2-1 and V is TRBV7-2; D gene uncertain. Trimming left V 5 bases short and J 0 bases short, with 8 bases between. This CDR3 has 14 residues. CDR1 and CDR2 (germline): SGHTA, FQGNSA. In DNA form, the CDR3 reads TGTGCCAGCAGCCCGGTAGGCTCCTACAATGAGCAGTTCTTC. It translates to CASSPVGSYNEQFF.

The table lists this clonotype with many counts. This rearrangement joins TRBV6-2 or TRBV6-3 to TRBJ2-4, with 7 bases fitting TRBD1. This CDR3 is built from 12 residues. The V gene's germline CDR1 is MNHEY and CDR2 SVGEGT. J was trimmed by 7 bases and V by 6 bases; bases with no gene match: 3. The CDR3 region is CASSQTGNIQYF. DNA for the CDR3: TGTGCCAGCAGCCAGACAGGGAACATTCAGTACTTC.

This clonotype was observed a handful of times. The rearrangement links TRBV18 to TRBJ1-5; 7 positions agree with TRBD1. The germline gives CDR1 KGHSH, CDR2 LQKENI. V lost 6 bases and J lost 11; bases outside the gene matches: 13. This CDR3 comprises 14 residues. The CDR3 nucleotides read TGTGCCAGCTCCCTGGACAGGTGGGGATTGGCCCAGCATTTT. It codes for CASSLDRWGLAQHF.

This clonotype was detected ten times or more. The rearrangement joins TRBV18 to TRBJ2-7; a possible D gene is TRBD1 (5 bases). Trimming shortened V by 4 bases and J by 5 bases, and 12 bases separated the two germline ends. Per the germline V gene, CDR1 is KGHSH and CDR2 is LQKENI. This CDR3 comprises 13 residues. CDR3 sequence: CASSRGHLDEQYF. The CDR3 DNA reads as TGTGCCAGCTCACGCGGACATCTTGACGAGCAGTACTTC.

This clonotype occurred many times. The chain employs TRBV2 and TRBJ2-5; the D is unclear. Per germline, CDR1 SNHLY and CDR2 FYNNEI. Trimming cost V 5 bases and J 4 bases, with 11 bases left between them. There are 13 residues in the CDR3. CDR3 in amino acids: CASSTRWGETQYF. The CDR3 region has the DNA TGTGCCAGCAGTACCCGATGGGGAGAGACCCAGTACTTC.

This clonotype appeared many times. The J gene is TRBJ2-1, the V gene TRBV3-1; 9 bases fit TRBD2. Germline V gene data show CDR1 as LGHDT and CDR2 as YNNKEL (reference sequence). The V segment lost 1 base and the J segment 3 bases; nucleotides outside the gene matches: 10. The CDR3 covers 18 residues. The CDR3 region is CASSQGSLVAGVYNEQFF. The CDR3 nucleotides read TGTGCCAGCAGCCAAGGTTCCCTGGTAGCGGGAGTCTACAATGAGCAGTTCTTC.

This clonotype was seen at least ten times. The chain links TRBV29-1 to TRBJ1-2, with D hard to call. Trimming removed 4 bases at V and 4 bases at J, with 10 bases between. This CDR3 spans 12 amino acids. The V gene's germline CDR1 is SQVTM and CDR2 ANQGSEA. The CDR3 bases are TGCAGCGTTGGTGCAGGAACCTATGGCTACACCTTC. Translated: CSVGAGTYGYTF. Supplemented by reference TRBV29-1 and TRBJ1-2, the full variable domain reads SAVISQKPSRDICQRGTSLTIQCQVDSQVTMMFWYRQQPGQSLTLIATANQGSEATYESGFVIDKFPISRPNLTFSTLTVSNMSPEDSSIYLCSVGAGTYGYTFGSGTRLTVV.

Notes on this clonotype: This could be a read error, since a much larger clone is one nucleotide away. For the CDR3, the DNA is TGTGCCAGCAGTGTTAGGACACAATATGGCAATCAGCCCCAGCATTTT. Its translation is CASSVRTQYGNQPQHF. The chain is built from TRBV25-1 and TRBJ1-5; D possibly corresponds to TRBD1 (5 bases). V gave up 4 bases and J gave up 2 bases, with 15 bases separating them. Germline CDR1 and CDR2: MGHDK and SYGVNS. This CDR3 has 16 amino acids.

Notes on this clonotype: The junction departs from the called germline gene at one end, perhaps through a read error. The rearrangement joins TRBV11-2 to TRBJ1-2; no definite D call. Germline assignment: CDR1 SGHAT and CDR2 FQNNGV. This CDR3 comprises 13 residues. For the CDR3, the DNA is TGTGCCAGCAGCTCGCCAACAGCTTACGGCTTCACCTTC. Translating gives CASSSPTAYGFTF.

This clonotype was seen a handful of times. The V and J genes are TRBV18 and TRBJ2-1; 8 positions agree with TRBD2. V lost 3 bases and J lost 6; bases outside the gene matches: 10. The CDR3 is 16 amino acids. Germline assignment: CDR1 KGHSH and CDR2 LQKENI. In nucleotides, the CDR3 is TGTGCCAGCTCACCCGACCCGGGACTAGTAGCCAATGAGCAGTTCTTC. This gives the protein CASSPDPGLVANEQFF.

This clonotype was counted at least ten times. This CDR3 is CASSLAANEQFF. CDR3 bases: TGTGCCAGCTCACTGGCCGCCAATGAGCAGTTCTTC. This chain links TRBV18 with TRBJ2-1; no reliable D call. Germline V CDR1 and CDR2: KGHSH, LQKENI. V dropped 4 bases and J dropped 6 bases, with 7 bases sitting between them. The CDR3 sequence is 12 residues long.